This entry lists 14 T cell receptor beta chains sequenced from one sample in a study of blood T cell repertoires in COVID-19. The method was immunoSEQ multiplex PCR; TCRdb's version includes in-frame clones alone and lacks a portion of them. This table has about 480,000 clones, nearly 90% appearing once. Sequenced material: peripheral blood. These receptors were obtained from a man younger than 35 with COVID-19, enrolled during active disease.

The chain links TRBV19 to TRBJ1-5; 7 positions match TRBD1. V shed 5 bases, J shed 0 bases, and the junction held 1 base outside the gene matches. The germline CDR1 and CDR2 sequences are LNHDA and SQIVND (reference sequence). This CDR3 has 14 amino acids. CDR3 residues: CASSGQVSNQPQHF. CDR3 nucleotides: TGTGCCAGTAGTGGACAGGTTAGCAATCAGCCCCAGCATTTT. The whole variable domain, remainder taken from reference TRBV19 and TRBJ1-5, is DGGITQSPKYLFRKEGQNVTLSCEQNLNHDAMYWYRQDPGQGLRLIYYSQIVNDFQKGDIAEGYSVSREKKESFPLTVTSAQKNPTAFYLCASSGQVSNQPQHFGDGTRLSIL.

This clone was seen only a few times. The chain joins TRBV3-1 (or the pseudogene TRBV3-2) to TRBJ2-7, with TRBD1 matching 8 bases. Germline V gene data show CDR1 as LGHDT and CDR2 as YNNKEL (reference sequence). The V segment lost 1 base and the J segment 4 bases; nucleotides outside the gene matches: 6. The CDR3 totals 15 residues. The CDR3 region has the DNA TGTGCCAGCAGCCAAGGCGGACAGGGTTGGTACGAGCAGTACTTC. As protein: CASSQGGQGWYEQYF.

The V gene is TRBV4-2, the J gene TRBJ1-5; TRBD1 might be the D (5 bases). The germline gives CDR1 LGHNA, CDR2 YNFKEQ. The CDR3 runs to 16 residues. V was shortened by 1 base and J by 4 bases, with 14 bases between the two germline ends. In DNA, the CDR3 is TGTGCCAGCAGCCAAGTTAGGGAAGCAGGGAATCAGCCCCAGCATTTT. Translating it yields CASSQVREAGNQPQHF.

The chain carries TRBV29-1 and TRBJ1-1; D is possibly TRBD1 (5 bases). Germline CDR1 reads SQVTM; CDR2 reads ANQGSEA. The CDR3 spans 13 residues. V lost 7 bases and J 0 bases, leaving 12 bases between the germline ends. The CDR3 bases are TGCAGCGGCGGGGGTCTCATGAACACTGAAGCTTTCTTT. Protein product: CSGGGLMNTEAFF.

The chain carries TRBV5-4 and TRBJ2-1; a weak D match, TRBD1 (5 bases). Germline CDR1 and CDR2: SGHNT and YYREEE (reference sequence). Trimming stripped 7 bases from V and 5 bases from J, with 19 bases between. CDR3 length: 15 residues. CDR3 region: CASSRAGIDDNEQFF. In DNA form, the CDR3 reads TGTGCCAGCTCTAGGGCAGGGATTGATGACAATGAGCAGTTCTTC.

This chain links TRBV7-9 with TRBJ2-3, with a tentative D call TRBD2 (6 bases). Looked up from germline, CDR1 is SEHNR and CDR2 is FQNEAQ (reference sequence). This CDR3 contains 14 residues. The germline V and J ends were trimmed by 6 bases and 2 bases, with 12 bases remaining between them. The CDR3 coding sequence is TGTGCCAGCAGAATTAGCGGTACCACAGATACGCAGTATTTT. Translating gives CASRISGTTDTQYF. The full variable domain, in which reference TRBV7-9 and TRBJ2-3 provide the parts outside the CDR3, is DTGVSQNPRHKITKRGQNVTFRCDPISEHNRLYWYRQTLGQGPEFLTYFQNEAQLEKSRLLSDRFSAERPKGSFSTLEIQRTEQGDSAMYLCASRISGTTDTQYFGPGTRLTVL.

This clone was detected only once. The chain is built from TRBV2 and TRBJ2-5; tentative D call: TRBD2 (6 bases). This CDR3 region has 16 residues. Germline CDR1 is SNHLY and CDR2 is FYNNEI. The V end lost 6 bases, the J end lost 1 base, and 18 bases lay between the germline ends. Here the CDR3 DNA reads TGTGCCAGCAGAACACGAACTAGCCCGGGCCAAGAGACCCAGTACTTC. Translated: CASRTRTSPGQETQYF.

The genes are TRBV27 and TRBJ2-1; 13 bases are shared with TRBD2. V lost 7 bases to trimming and J lost 0 bases; unmatched junction nucleotides: 6. The CDR3 covers 17 residues. The germline V gene encodes CDR1 MNHEY and CDR2 SMNVEV (reference sequence). The CDR3 DNA is TGTGCCAGCATAGGACTAGCGGGGGAGGCCTCCTACAATGAGCAGTTCTTC. This translates into CASIGLAGEASYNEQFF.

V usage is TRBV5-1 and J usage is TRBJ1-1; D is perhaps TRBD1 (6 bases). Trimming took off 3 bases at V and 1 base at J, with 13 bases between the two ends. The V gene's germline CDR1 is SGHRS and CDR2 YFSETQ. This CDR3 is 15 amino acids long. The CDR3 nucleotides read TGCGCCAGCAGCTCACTCCAGGGGAGGAACACTGAAGCTTTCTTT. Amino acids: CASSSLQGRNTEAFF.

The chain couples TRBV29-1 to TRBJ2-5, with D possibly being TRBD2 (7 bases). V lost 8 bases to trimming and J lost 3 bases, with 13 bases between them. This CDR3 comprises 12 residues. The V gene's germline CDR1 is SQVTM and CDR2 ANQGSEA. CDR3 nucleotide sequence: TGCAGCTCCGCGGGGGCCGAAGAGACCCAGTACTTC. This gives the protein CSSAGAEETQYF.

This chain connects TRBV27 to TRBJ2-1; D perhaps matches TRBD1 (6 bases). Germline V gene data show CDR1 as MNHEY and CDR2 as SMNVEV (reference sequence). V lost 10 bases, J lost 10 bases, and 17 bases lay in between. CDR3 length: 12 residues. In nucleotides, the CDR3 is TGTGCCACCGGAGACAGGTTGGTCGAGCAGTTCTTC. As protein: CATGDRLVEQFF.

The chain joins TRBV19 to TRBJ1-1; maybe TRBD1 (5 bases). V lost 5 bases and J lost 0, with 19 bases in between. The CDR3 runs to 17 residues. CDR1 and CDR2 from the germline V gene are LNHDA and SQIVND (reference sequence). In DNA form, the CDR3 reads TGTGCCAGTAGTTCTTCCAGGGAGGGGCTCATGAACACTGAAGCTTTCTTT. Its protein is CASSSSREGLMNTEAFF.

This clone was recorded once. The chain is built from TRBV7-9 and TRBJ2-1; 9 nucleotides agree with TRBD2. Germline V gene data show CDR1 as SEHNR and CDR2 as FQNEAQ (reference sequence). The CDR3 runs 14 residues. Trimming at V came to 8 bases and at J to 6 bases, leaving 8 bases not matched to a gene. As DNA, the CDR3 is TGTGCCAGCGGCGGGACTAGCTCTCTCAATGAGCAGTTCTTC. Its protein product is CASGGTSSLNEQFF.

The V and J genes are TRBV18 and TRBJ2-3; D is undetermined. The CDR3 is 14 residues long. The germline V gene has CDR1 KGHSH and CDR2 LQKENI. V was clipped by 3 bases and J by 2 bases, with 9 bases between them. The CDR3 is CASSPSPPTDTQYF. CDR3 DNA sequence: TGTGCCAGCTCACCCTCTCCCCCCACAGATACGCAGTATTTT.